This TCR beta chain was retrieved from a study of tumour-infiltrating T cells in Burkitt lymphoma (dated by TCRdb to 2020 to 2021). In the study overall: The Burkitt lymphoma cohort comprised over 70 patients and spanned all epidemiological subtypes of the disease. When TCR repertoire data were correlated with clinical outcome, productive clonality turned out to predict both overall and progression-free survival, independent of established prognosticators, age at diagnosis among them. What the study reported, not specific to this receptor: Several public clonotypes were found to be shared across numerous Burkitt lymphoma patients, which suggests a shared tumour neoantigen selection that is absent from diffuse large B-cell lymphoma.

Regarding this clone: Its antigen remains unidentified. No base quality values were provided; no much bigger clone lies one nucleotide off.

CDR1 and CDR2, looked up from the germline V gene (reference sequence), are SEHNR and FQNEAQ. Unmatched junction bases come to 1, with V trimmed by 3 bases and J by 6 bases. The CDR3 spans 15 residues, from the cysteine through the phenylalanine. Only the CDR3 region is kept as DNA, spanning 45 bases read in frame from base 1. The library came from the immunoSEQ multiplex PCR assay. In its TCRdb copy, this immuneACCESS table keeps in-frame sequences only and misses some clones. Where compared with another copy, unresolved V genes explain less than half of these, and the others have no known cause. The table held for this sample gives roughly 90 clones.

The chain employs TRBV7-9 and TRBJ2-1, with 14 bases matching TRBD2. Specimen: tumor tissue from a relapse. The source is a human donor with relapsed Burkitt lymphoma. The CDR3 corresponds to CASSLTSGGANEQFF. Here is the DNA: TGTGCCAGCAGCTTGACTAGCGGGGGGGCCAATGAGCAGTTCTTC.